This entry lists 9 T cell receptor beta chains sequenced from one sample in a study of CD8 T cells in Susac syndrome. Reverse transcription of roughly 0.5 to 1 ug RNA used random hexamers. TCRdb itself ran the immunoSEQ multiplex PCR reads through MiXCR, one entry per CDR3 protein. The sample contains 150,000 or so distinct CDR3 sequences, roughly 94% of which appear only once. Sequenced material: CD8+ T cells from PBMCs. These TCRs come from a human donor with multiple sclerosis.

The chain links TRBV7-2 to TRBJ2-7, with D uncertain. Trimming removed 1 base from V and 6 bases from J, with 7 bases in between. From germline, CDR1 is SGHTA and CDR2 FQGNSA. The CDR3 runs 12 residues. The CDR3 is CASSLEPLEQYF. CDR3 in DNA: TGTGCCAGCAGCTTAGAGCCCCTCGAGCAGTACTTC.

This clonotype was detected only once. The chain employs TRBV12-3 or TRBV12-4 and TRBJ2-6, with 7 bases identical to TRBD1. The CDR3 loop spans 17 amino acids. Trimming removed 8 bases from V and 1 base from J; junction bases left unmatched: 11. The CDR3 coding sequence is TGTGCCAGCTGGAGGACAGGCGTTAGTTCTGGGGCCAACGTCCTGACTTTC. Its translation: CASWRTGVSSGANVLTF.

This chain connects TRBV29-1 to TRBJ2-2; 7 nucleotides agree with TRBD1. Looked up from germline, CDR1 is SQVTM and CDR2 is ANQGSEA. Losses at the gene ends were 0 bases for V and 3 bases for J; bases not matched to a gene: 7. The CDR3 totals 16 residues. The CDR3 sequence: CSVEDPGQADTGELFF. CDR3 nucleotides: TGCAGCGTTGAAGACCCCGGACAGGCCGACACCGGGGAGCTGTTTTTT.

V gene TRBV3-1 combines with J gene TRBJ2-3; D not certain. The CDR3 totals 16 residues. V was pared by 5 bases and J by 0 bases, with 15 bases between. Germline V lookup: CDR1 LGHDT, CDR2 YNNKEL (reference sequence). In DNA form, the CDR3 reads TGTGCCAGCAGCACCCGACGAGCCCTTAGCACAGATACGCAGTATTTT. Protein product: CASSTRRALSTDTQYF.

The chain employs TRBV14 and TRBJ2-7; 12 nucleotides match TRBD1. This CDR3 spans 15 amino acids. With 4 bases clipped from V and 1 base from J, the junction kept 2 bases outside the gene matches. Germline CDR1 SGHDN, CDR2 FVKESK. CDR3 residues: CASSLGQGASYEQYF. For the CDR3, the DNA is TGTGCCAGCAGCCTGGGACAGGGGGCATCCTACGAGCAGTACTTC.

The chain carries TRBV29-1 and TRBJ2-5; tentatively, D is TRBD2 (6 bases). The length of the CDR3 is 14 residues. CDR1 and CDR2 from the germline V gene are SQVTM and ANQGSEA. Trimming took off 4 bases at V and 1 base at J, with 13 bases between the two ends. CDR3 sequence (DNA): TGCAGCGTTGGGGGGGTGGCGACCCAAGAGACCCAGTACTTC. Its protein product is CSVGGVATQETQYF. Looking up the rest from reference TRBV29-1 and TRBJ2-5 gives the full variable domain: SAVISQKPSRDICQRGTSLTIQCQVDSQVTMMFWYRQQPGQSLTLIATANQGSEATYESGFVIDKFPISRPNLTFSTLTVSNMSPEDSSIYLCSVGGVATQETQYFGPGTRLLVL.

The CDR3 here is CASSTDLTDTQYF. The CDR3 nucleotides are TGTGCCAGCAGCACGGACCTCACAGATACGCAGTATTTT. The chain joins TRBV7-3 to TRBJ2-3; unclear D gene. From germline, CDR1 is SGHTA and CDR2 FQGTGA. This CDR3 is 13 amino acids long. The V end was cut by 5 bases, the J end by 2 bases, with 8 bases between.

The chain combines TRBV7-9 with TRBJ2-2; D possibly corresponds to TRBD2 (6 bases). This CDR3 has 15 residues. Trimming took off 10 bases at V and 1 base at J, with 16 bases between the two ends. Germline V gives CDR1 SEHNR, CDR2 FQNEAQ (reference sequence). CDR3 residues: CATERDSKNTGELFF. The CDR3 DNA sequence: TGTGCCACCGAGAGGGACTCGAAGAACACCGGGGAGCTGTTTTTT.

The CDR3 reads CATSDLKTQYF. CDR3 bases: TGTGCCACCAGTGATTTAAAGACCCAGTACTTC. This sequence joins TRBV24-1 and TRBJ2-5; D is unclear. From germline, CDR1 is KGHDR and CDR2 SFDVKD. Trimming shortened V by 1 base and J by 6 bases, and 2 bases separated the two germline ends. The length of the CDR3 is 11 residues.